The 5 T cell receptor beta chains reported below all come from one sample, sequenced in a study of blood T cell repertoires in COVID-19. Here immunoSEQ multiplex PCR was the method, and the copy in TCRdb shows in-frame clones only, minus some. The table lists about 210,000 clones, 90% to 95% of them singletons. Specimen: peripheral blood. The receptors shown here come from a man between 25 and 39 years old with acute or convalescent COVID-19.

The chain has TRBV30 and TRBJ2-5, with 8 nucleotides matching TRBD2. CDR3 length equals 15 residues. V trimming: 0 bases; J trimming: 1 base; junction bases outside the gene matches: 4. CDR1 and CDR2 from the germline V gene are GTSNPN and SVGIG (reference sequence). As DNA, the CDR3 is TGTGCCTGGAGTGTCCTAGCGGGCCTCCAAGAGACCCAGTACTTC. Encoded protein: CAWSVLAGLQETQYF.

The genes are TRBV5-6 and TRBJ1-5; D gene ambiguous. This CDR3 region has 14 residues. V lost 1 base and J 4 bases, leaving 9 bases between the germline ends. CDR1 SGHDT and CDR2 YYEEEE come from the germline V gene. CDR3 DNA: TGTGCCAGCAGCTTGTACCTCGGGAATCAGCCCCAGCATTTT. Its translation: CASSLYLGNQPQHF.

This clone was picked up one time. This chain connects TRBV28 to TRBJ1-2; maybe TRBD1 (6 bases). Looked up from germline, CDR1 is MDHEN and CDR2 is SYDVKM. This CDR3 has 14 amino acids. The germline V and J ends were trimmed by 6 bases and 8 bases, with 19 bases remaining between them. In DNA, the CDR3 is TGTGCCAGCAGCTTAGGGGGGACTCCTTTGGGCTACACCTTC. Amino acids: CASSLGGTPLGYTF.

The chain couples TRBV7-9 to TRBJ1-1; the match to TRBD1 covers 7 bases. The CDR3 contains 15 residues. V shed 4 bases and J 7 bases; nucleotides not matched to a gene: 12. Germline V lookup: CDR1 SEHNR, CDR2 FQNEAQ (reference sequence). The CDR3 reads CASSSSANRGYEAFF. CDR3 coding DNA: TGTGCCAGCAGCTCGAGTGCTAACAGGGGATATGAAGCTTTCTTT.

This chain joins TRBV7-6 and TRBJ2-7; possibly TRBD1 for D (6 bases). The germline V gene has CDR1 SGHVS and CDR2 FNYEAQ. V was pared by 5 bases and J by 0 bases, with 14 bases between. CDR3 length: 15 amino acids. The CDR3 DNA is TGTGCCAGCAGCGGATCAGGACAGACCTCCTACGAGCAGTACTTC. This encodes CASSGSGQTSYEQYF.